Following are 29 T cell receptor beta chains from one sample sequenced in a study of T cells in Graves' hyperthyroidism and ophthalmopathy. Amplification of TCR beta CDR3 regions was performed using RNA transcripts as template. HTBI primers drove first-round RT-PCR of the TCR CDR3. TCRdb analysed the multiplex PCR reads with MiXCR anew, one entry per CDR3 protein. Counted here are 350,000 or so distinct CDR3 sequences, about a sixth occurring once; the ten biggest clones make up 34%. Material for sequencing was blood. These receptors were obtained from a woman in her thirties with Graves' hyperthyroidism that later progressed to Graves' ophthalmopathy.

This clonotype has only a few counts. A much larger clone lies a single base off, so this may be a read error. The rearrangement uses TRBV3-1 and TRBJ2-1; TRBD2 agrees at 11 bases. V lost 1 base to trimming and J lost 6 bases; unmatched junction nucleotides: 2. The germline gives CDR1 LGHDT, CDR2 YNNKEL (reference sequence). The CDR3 is 15 amino acids. The DNA of the CDR3 is TGTGCCAGCAGCCAAGTTCTAGCGGGAGGCAATGAGCAGTTCTTC. Translated, it gives CASSQVLAGGNEQFF.

In its sample, this clonotype was seen many times. The chain recombines TRBV28 with TRBJ2-7; D tentatively reads TRBD1 or TRBD2 (5 bases each). The germline V gene encodes CDR1 MDHEN and CDR2 SYDVKM. The CDR3 has 16 residues. V lost 6 bases, J lost 3 bases, and 21 bases lay in between. The CDR3 here is CASRAWGTTTYYEQYF. CDR3 DNA: TGTGCCAGCAGGGCCTGGGGGACCACGACTTACTACGAGCAGTACTTC.

This clonotype came up many times. CDR3 amino acids: CASNRGQMNTEAFF. The CDR3 region has the DNA TGTGCCAGCAACCGGGGACAGATGAACACTGAAGCTTTCTTT. The V gene is TRBV12-3 or TRBV12-4, the J gene TRBJ1-1, with 7 bases matching TRBD1. V lost 7 bases, J lost 0 bases, and 5 bases stayed unmatched. The CDR3 is 14 amino acids.

Of note for this clonotype: This may stem from a read error, because a much larger clone lies one nucleotide away. The conserved closing phenylalanine or tryptophan is absent in this CDR3, likely reflecting a read error. The chain links TRBV12-3 or TRBV12-4 to TRBJ2-7, with D uncertain. Trimming shortened V by 6 bases and J by 0 bases, and 9 bases separated the two germline ends. This CDR3 region has 13 residues. CDR3: CASSRGLSYEQYL. CDR3 nucleotide sequence: TGTGCCAGCAGCCGCGGCCTCTCCTACGAGCAGTACCTC.

This clonotype has a count of ten or more. This chain connects TRBV2 to TRBJ2-1; D perhaps matches TRBD2 (6 bases). This CDR3 comprises 15 residues. Trimming took 7 bases from V and 3 from J, leaving 16 bases between them. CDR1 SNHLY and CDR2 FYNNEI come from the germline V gene. The DNA of the CDR3 is TGTGCCAGCACCACCCCGGAGGGGCTCTACAATGAGCAGTTCTTC. Amino acid sequence: CASTTPEGLYNEQFF. The entire variable domain, with the rest obtained from reference TRBV2 and TRBJ2-1, is as follows: EPEVTQTPSHQVTQMGQEVILRCVPISNHLYFYWYRQILGQKVEFLVSFYNNEISEKSEIFDDQFSVERPDGSNFTLKIRSTKLEDSAMYFCASTTPEGLYNEQFFGPGTRLTVL.

This clonotype occurred many times. The chain carries TRBV20-1 and TRBJ2-7; D might be TRBD2 (7 bases). The CDR3 runs to 12 residues. Trimming pared 3 bases from V and 6 bases from J, leaving 12 bases between. Germline lookup yields CDR1 DFQATT and CDR2 SNEGSKA (reference sequence). CDR3 protein: CSARRGGGEQYF. DNA for the CDR3: TGCAGTGCTAGGCGGGGAGGGGGCGAGCAGTACTTC.

To note about this clonotype: A clone one base away is much larger, so this may be a read error. V usage is TRBV6-1 and J usage is TRBJ2-7; D is possibly TRBD1 (5 bases). The CDR3 consists of 12 residues. Trimming removed 5 bases from V and 6 bases from J, with 11 bases in between. Germline loops: CDR1 MNHNS, CDR2 SASEGT. The DNA for the CDR3 is TGTGCCAGCAGTCCACAGGCTTGCGAGCAGTACTTC. Translated, it gives CASSPQACEQYF.

In its sample, this clonotype was seen many times. The chain employs TRBV6-1 and TRBJ2-3, with a tentative D call TRBD2 (5 bases). V lost 6 bases and J lost 7, with 20 bases in between. CDR3 size: 15 residues. From germline, CDR1 is MNHNS and CDR2 SASEGT. CDR3 nucleotide sequence: TGTGCCAGCAGGACCCGGGAACTAGGGAAGTATACGCAGTATTTT. It encodes CASRTRELGKYTQYF.

This clonotype was seen more than once but under ten times. The V and J genes are TRBV6-1 and TRBJ1-2; D uncertain. The germline V gene encodes CDR1 MNHNS and CDR2 SASEGT. The CDR3 loop spans 14 amino acids. The ends were cut back, 6 bases at V and 5 bases at J, with 16 bases in the middle. The CDR3: CASSRAYSRYGYTF. CDR3 in DNA: TGTGCCAGCAGCCGCGCTTATTCACGATATGGCTACACCTTC.

This chain links TRBV4-1 with TRBJ1-1, with D uncertain. CDR3 length equals 15 residues. In germline, CDR1 is MGHRA, CDR2 YSYEKL. V gave up 3 bases and J gave up 0 bases, with 11 bases separating them. CDR3 sequence: CASSQLTGLNTEAFF. The CDR3, as DNA: TGCGCCAGCAGCCAGTTGACGGGTTTGAACACTGAAGCTTTCTTT.

This clonotype appeared many times. The chain recombines TRBV19 with TRBJ1-6; D is perhaps TRBD1 (5 bases). CDR1 LNHDA and CDR2 SQIVND come from the germline V gene (reference sequence). V gave up 5 bases and J gave up 3 bases, with 14 bases separating them. The CDR3 has 16 residues. In DNA, the CDR3 is TGTGCCAGTAGTCGCAAGGGGCTGAGCTATAATTCACCCCTCCACTTT. Amino acids: CASSRKGLSYNSPLHF.

The chain links TRBV19 to TRBJ1-2, with D unresolved. The CDR3 contains 13 residues. V gave up 3 bases and J gave up 2 bases, with 7 bases separating them. Looked up from germline, CDR1 is LNHDA and CDR2 is SQIVND (reference sequence). The CDR3 region has the DNA TGTGCCAGTAGTATCAAGGTGAACTATGGCTACACCTTC. Translated: CASSIKVNYGYTF.

This chain connects TRBV20-1 to TRBJ2-3; D is possibly TRBD2 (6 bases). Trimming removed 3 bases from V and 4 bases from J, with 17 bases in between. Per the germline V gene, CDR1 is DFQATT and CDR2 is SNEGSKA (reference sequence). The CDR3 is 15 amino acids. The CDR3 DNA is TGCAGTGCTAGCTCCTTGGCGGGAAGGTCAGATACGCAGTATTTT. It translates to CSASSLAGRSDTQYF.

This clonotype was seen at least ten times. In DNA form, the CDR3 reads TGTGCCAGCAGCTTAGATCTCTGGCAGTTAGGGACTGAAGCTTTCTTT. Encoded protein: CASSLDLWQLGTEAFF. The chain employs TRBV11-2 and TRBJ1-1; D gene uncertain. Deletions cut 0 bases from V and 5 bases from J, with 16 bases between. The CDR3 runs to 16 residues. The germline gives CDR1 SGHAT, CDR2 FQNNGV.

In this sample, this clonotype turned up many times. The chain links TRBV7-2 to TRBJ2-1, with TRBD2 matching 8 bases. CDR1 SGHTA and CDR2 FQGNSA come from the germline V gene. J gave up 4 bases and V 1 base, and 3 bases lay outside the gene matches. The CDR3 has 15 amino acids. CDR3 nucleotide sequence: TGTGCCAGCAGCTTAGGACTAGCGCAATACAATGAGCAGTTCTTC. This translates into CASSLGLAQYNEQFF. Full variable domain (missing parts from reference TRBV7-2 and TRBJ2-1): GAGVSQSPSNKVTEKGKDVELRCDPISGHTALYWYRQSLGQGLEFLIYFQGNSAPDKSGLPSDRFSAERTGGSVSTLTIQRTQQEDSAVYLCASSLGLAQYNEQFFGPGTRLTVL.

This chain links TRBV4-2 with TRBJ2-7, with D perhaps matching TRBD1 (6 bases). The DNA end favors TRBJ2-3, so the J call may be wrong. Germline V lookup: CDR1 LGHNA, CDR2 YNFKEQ. The CDR3 loop spans 11 amino acids. CDR3 DNA: TGTGCCAGCAGCCAGGCAGGGGAGCAGTATTTT. Amino acid sequence: CASSQAGEQYF.

This clonotype was observed many times. V usage is TRBV9 and J usage is TRBJ1-2, with 7 bases matching TRBD1. Germline loops: CDR1 SGDLS, CDR2 YYNGEE. CDR3 length equals 16 residues. Trimming removed 7 bases from V and 0 bases from J; junction bases left unmatched: 12. The chain's CDR3 is CASGRPRDSTNYGYTF. CDR3 coding DNA: TGTGCCAGCGGCCGACCCCGGGACAGCACTAACTATGGCTACACCTTC.

This clonotype was recorded many times. V usage is TRBV7-8 and J usage is TRBJ2-1, with D unresolved. Germline CDR1 is SGHVS and CDR2 is FQNEAQ. The CDR3 length is 15 residues. V was clipped by 8 bases and J by 5 bases, with 19 bases between them. For the CDR3, the DNA is TGTGCCAGCCGTCCTTCGGAGCACCCCCACAATGAGCAGTTCTTC. Translation: CASRPSEHPHNEQFF.

This chain connects TRBV7-9 to TRBJ2-2, with D possibly being TRBD2 (6 bases). The germline V gene encodes CDR1 SEHNR and CDR2 FQNEAQ (reference sequence). Trimming cost V 3 bases and J 5 bases, with 10 bases left between them. This CDR3 is built from 14 residues. CDR3 in DNA: TGTGCCAGCAGCTTGGGGCGGGAAACCGGGGAGCTGTTTTTT. Protein sequence: CASSLGRETGELFF.

This clonotype occurred a few times. The chain couples TRBV29-1 to TRBJ1-2; no firm D call. Trimming stripped 6 bases from V and 5 bases from J, with 7 bases between. The CDR3 is 10 amino acids. The germline V gene has CDR1 SQVTM and CDR2 ANQGSEA. CDR3: CSVDGYGYTF. The CDR3 DNA sequence: TGCAGCGTCGACGGGTATGGCTACACCTTC.

This clonotype was counted ten times or more. The chain uses TRBV2 and TRBJ1-1, with D possibly TRBD1 on 5 matching bases. The CDR3 runs to 13 residues. Trimming cost V 6 bases and J 11 bases, with 19 bases left between them. Germline V gene sequence: CDR1 SNHLY, CDR2 FYNNEI. CDR3 residues: CASRQPGGSGAFF. In DNA, the CDR3 is TGTGCCAGCAGGCAACCCGGGGGGTCGGGGGCTTTCTTT.

In its sample, this clonotype was seen many times. The chain carries TRBV28 and TRBJ2-3, with 10 bases matching TRBD2. Germline CDR1 is MDHEN and CDR2 is SYDVKM. The CDR3 is made up of 14 amino acids. J was trimmed by 2 bases and V by 6 bases; bases with no gene match: 2. CDR3 in DNA: TGTGCCAGCAGGAGCGGGGGGGTCACAGATACGCAGTATTTT. It is translated as CASRSGGVTDTQYF.

This clonotype appeared many times. The chain has TRBV11-2 and TRBJ1-3; the match to TRBD1 covers 7 bases. With V trimmed by 4 bases and J by 1 base, 16 bases remained unmatched. Germline V CDR1 and CDR2: SGHAT, FQNNGV. CDR3 length: 19 amino acids. The CDR3 DNA follows: TGTGCCAGCAGCTCTGACAGGGTCTCAACACTGATATCTGGAAACACCATATATTTT. Protein product: CASSSDRVSTLISGNTIYF.

In this sample, this clonotype turned up many times. The chain employs TRBV7-2 and TRBJ2-1, with 12 bases matching TRBD2. Per germline, CDR1 SGHTA and CDR2 FQGNSA. This CDR3 comprises 16 residues. V was pared by 3 bases and J by 2 bases, with 2 bases of the junction left unmatched. Here the CDR3 DNA reads TGTGCCAGCAGCTTCCGACTAGCGGGAGCCTACAATGAGCAGTTCTTC. It is translated as CASSFRLAGAYNEQFF.

This clonotype came up many times. The chain is built from TRBV2 and TRBJ2-5; 7 positions agree with TRBD1. The germline CDR1 and CDR2 sequences are SNHLY and FYNNEI. This CDR3 is built from 12 residues. V gave up 10 bases and J gave up 2 bases; unmatched junction bases: 4. The CDR3 nucleotides read TGTGCCATAAAGGACAGGCAAGAGACCCAGTACTTC. Translated: CAIKDRQETQYF.

This clonotype was detected many times. The chain joins TRBV2 to TRBJ2-2; 15 bases align to TRBD2. The CDR3 runs 17 residues. Trimming took 5 bases from V and 3 from J; bases not matched to a gene: 4. The germline V gene has CDR1 SNHLY and CDR2 FYNNEI. Written as DNA, the CDR3 is TGTGCCAGCAGTCCGGGACTAGCGGGGGGACACACCGGGGAGCTGTTTTTT. This codes for CASSPGLAGGHTGELFF.

This clonotype was picked up many times. The chain combines TRBV28 with TRBJ2-7; D unresolved. V gave up 2 bases and J gave up 0 bases, with 5 bases separating them. CDR3 length: 13 amino acids. Germline CDR1 MDHEN, CDR2 SYDVKM. The CDR3 DNA is TGTGCCAGCAGTTTACAGAACTCCTACGAGCAGTACTTC. Encoded protein: CASSLQNSYEQYF. The full variable domain, in which reference TRBV28 and TRBJ2-7 provide the parts outside the CDR3, is DVKVTQSSRYLVKRTGEKVFLECVQDMDHENMFWYRQDPGLGLRLIYFSYDVKMKEKGDIPEGYSVSREKKERFSLILESASTNQTSMYLCASSLQNSYEQYFGPGTRLTVT.

This clonotype was observed many times. V gene TRBV28 combines with J gene TRBJ1-5; 8 bases map to TRBD1. J was trimmed by 9 bases and V by 6 bases; bases with no gene match: 7. CDR3 length: 13 amino acids. From germline, CDR1 is MDHEN and CDR2 SYDVKM. The CDR3 DNA sequence: TGTGCCAGCAGCCAGGACAGGGCACGGCCCCAGCATTTT. This codes for CASSQDRARPQHF.

This clonotype has at least ten counts. J is TRBJ2-1 and V is TRBV6-2 or TRBV6-3; 15 bases map to TRBD2. V lost 2 bases, J lost 3 bases, and 8 bases stayed unmatched. Per the germline V gene, CDR1 is MNHEY and CDR2 is SVGEGT. The CDR3 extends over 19 amino acids. The CDR3 sequence is CASSYPGLAGGGLYNEQFF. Written as DNA, the CDR3 is TGTGCCAGCAGTTACCCAGGACTAGCGGGGGGGGGTCTCTACAATGAGCAGTTCTTC.